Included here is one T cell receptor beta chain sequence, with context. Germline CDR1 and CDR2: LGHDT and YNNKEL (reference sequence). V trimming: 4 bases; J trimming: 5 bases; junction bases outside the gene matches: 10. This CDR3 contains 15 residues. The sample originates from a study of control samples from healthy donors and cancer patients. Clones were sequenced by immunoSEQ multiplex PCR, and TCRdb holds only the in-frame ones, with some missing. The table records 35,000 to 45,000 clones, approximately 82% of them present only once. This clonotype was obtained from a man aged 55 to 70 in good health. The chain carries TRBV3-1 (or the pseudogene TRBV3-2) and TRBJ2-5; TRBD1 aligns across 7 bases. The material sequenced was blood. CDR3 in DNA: TGTGCCAGCAGCCCCACGACAGGGCGTTATGAGACCCAGTACTTC. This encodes CASSPTTGRYETQYF.